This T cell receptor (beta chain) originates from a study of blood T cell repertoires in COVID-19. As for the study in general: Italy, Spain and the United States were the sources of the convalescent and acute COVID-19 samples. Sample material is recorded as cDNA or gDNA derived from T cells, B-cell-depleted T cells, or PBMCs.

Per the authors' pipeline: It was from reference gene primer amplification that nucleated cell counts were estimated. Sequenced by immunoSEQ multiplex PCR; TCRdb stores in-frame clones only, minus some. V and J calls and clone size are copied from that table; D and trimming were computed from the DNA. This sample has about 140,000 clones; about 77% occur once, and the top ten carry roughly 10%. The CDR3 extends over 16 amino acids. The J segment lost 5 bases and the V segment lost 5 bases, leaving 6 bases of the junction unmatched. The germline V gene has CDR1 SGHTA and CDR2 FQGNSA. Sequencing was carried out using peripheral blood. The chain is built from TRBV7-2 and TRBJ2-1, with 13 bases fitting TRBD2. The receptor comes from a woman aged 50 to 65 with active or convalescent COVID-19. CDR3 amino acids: CASSPQTSGGNNEQFF. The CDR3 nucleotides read TGTGCCAGCAGCCCGCAGACTAGCGGGGGGAACAATGAGCAGTTCTTC.